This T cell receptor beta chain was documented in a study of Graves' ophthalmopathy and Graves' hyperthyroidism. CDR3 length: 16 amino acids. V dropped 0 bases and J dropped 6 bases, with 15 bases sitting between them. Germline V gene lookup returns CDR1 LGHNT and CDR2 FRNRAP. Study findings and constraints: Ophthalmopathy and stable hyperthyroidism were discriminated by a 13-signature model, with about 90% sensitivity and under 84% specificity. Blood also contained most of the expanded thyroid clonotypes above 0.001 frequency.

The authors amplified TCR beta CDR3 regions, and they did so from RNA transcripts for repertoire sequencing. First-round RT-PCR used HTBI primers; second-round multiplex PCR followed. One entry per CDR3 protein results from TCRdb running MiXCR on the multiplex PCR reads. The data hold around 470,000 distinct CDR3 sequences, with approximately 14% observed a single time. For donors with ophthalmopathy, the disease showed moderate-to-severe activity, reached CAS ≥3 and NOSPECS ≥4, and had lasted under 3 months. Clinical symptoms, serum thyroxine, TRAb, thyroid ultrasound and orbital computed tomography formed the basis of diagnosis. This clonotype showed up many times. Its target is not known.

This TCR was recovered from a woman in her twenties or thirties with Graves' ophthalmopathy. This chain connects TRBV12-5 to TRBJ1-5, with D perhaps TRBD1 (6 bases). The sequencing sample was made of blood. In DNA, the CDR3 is TGTGCTAGTGGTTTGGTACGGGGGGCCGGGCGTCAGCCCCAGCATTTT. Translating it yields CASGLVRGAGRQPQHF.